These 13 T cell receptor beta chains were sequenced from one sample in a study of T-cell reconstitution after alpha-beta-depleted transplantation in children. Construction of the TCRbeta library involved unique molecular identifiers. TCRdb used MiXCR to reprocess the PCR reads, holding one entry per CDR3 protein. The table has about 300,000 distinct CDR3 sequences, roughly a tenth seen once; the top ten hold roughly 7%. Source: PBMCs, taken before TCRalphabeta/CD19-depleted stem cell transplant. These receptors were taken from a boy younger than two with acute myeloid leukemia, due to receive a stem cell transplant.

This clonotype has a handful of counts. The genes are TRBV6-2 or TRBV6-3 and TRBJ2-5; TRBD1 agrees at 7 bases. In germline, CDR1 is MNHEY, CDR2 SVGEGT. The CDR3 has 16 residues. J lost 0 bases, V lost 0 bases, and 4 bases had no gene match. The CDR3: CASSYSQGGHQETQYF. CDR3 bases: TGTGCCAGCAGTTACTCGCAAGGGGGCCACCAAGAGACCCAGTACTTC.

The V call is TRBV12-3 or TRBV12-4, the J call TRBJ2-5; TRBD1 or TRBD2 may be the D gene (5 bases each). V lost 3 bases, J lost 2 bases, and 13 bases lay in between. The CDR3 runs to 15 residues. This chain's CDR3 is CASSLGVWRQETQYF. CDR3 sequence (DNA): TGTGCCAGCAGTTTGGGGGTGTGGCGGCAAGAGACCCAGTACTTC.

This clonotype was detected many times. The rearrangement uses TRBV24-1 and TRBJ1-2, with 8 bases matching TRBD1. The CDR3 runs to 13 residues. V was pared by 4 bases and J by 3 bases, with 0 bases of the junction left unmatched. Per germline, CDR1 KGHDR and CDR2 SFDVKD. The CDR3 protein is CATSDRGHYGYTF. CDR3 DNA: TGTGCCACCAGTGACAGGGGGCACTATGGCTACACCTTC.

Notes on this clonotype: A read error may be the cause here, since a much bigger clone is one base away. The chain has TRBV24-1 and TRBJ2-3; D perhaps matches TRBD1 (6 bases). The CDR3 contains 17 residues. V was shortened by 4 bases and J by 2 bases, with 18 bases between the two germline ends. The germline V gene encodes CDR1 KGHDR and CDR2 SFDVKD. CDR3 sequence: CATSDPSDSTLTDTQYF. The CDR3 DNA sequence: TGTGCCACCAGTGACCCGTCGGACAGCACCCTCACAGATACGCAGTATTTT.

The CDR3 DNA sequence: TGTGCCATCAGTTTTGATGGGACTAGCGGCCCCTTCTACAATGAGCAGTTCTTC. This sequence encodes CAISFDGTSGPFYNEQFF. The rearrangement joins TRBV3-1 to TRBJ2-1; 11 bases line up with TRBD2. Trimming at V came to 10 bases and at J to 3 bases, leaving 17 bases not matched to a gene. Germline assignment: CDR1 LGHDT and CDR2 YNNKEL (reference sequence). This CDR3 has 18 amino acids.

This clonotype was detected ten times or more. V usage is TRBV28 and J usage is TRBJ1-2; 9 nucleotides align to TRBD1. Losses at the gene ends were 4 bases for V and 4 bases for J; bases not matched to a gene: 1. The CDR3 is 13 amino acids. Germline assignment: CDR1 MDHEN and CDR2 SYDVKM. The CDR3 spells CASSWGQGYGYTF. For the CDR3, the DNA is TGTGCCAGCAGTTGGGGACAGGGCTATGGCTACACCTTC.

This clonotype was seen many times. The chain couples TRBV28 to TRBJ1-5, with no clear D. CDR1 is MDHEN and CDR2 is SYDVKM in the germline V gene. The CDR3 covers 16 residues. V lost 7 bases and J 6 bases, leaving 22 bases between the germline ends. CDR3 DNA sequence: TGTGCCAGCACCCCCCGGGGTGAGGGAGCGGGTCAGCCCCAGCATTTT. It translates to CASTPRGEGAGQPQHF.

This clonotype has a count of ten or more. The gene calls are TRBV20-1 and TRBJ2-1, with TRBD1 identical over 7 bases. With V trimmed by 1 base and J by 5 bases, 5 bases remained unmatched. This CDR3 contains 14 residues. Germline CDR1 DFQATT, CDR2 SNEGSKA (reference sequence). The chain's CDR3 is CSARVPDRHNEQFF. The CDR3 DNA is TGCAGTGCTAGAGTACCGGACAGGCACAATGAGCAGTTCTTC.

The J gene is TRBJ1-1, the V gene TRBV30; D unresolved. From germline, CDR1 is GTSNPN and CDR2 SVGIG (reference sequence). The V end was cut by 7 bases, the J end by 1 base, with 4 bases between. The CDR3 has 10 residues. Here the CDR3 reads CAFWNTEAFF. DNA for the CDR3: TGTGCCTTTTGGAACACTGAAGCTTTCTTT.

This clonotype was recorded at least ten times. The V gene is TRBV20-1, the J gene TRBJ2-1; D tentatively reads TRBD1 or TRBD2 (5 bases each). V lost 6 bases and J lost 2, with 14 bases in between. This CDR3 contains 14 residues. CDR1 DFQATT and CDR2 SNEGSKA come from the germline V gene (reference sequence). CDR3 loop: CSAPRVGPYNEQFF. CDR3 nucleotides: TGCAGTGCCCCGAGGGTGGGGCCCTACAATGAGCAGTTCTTC.

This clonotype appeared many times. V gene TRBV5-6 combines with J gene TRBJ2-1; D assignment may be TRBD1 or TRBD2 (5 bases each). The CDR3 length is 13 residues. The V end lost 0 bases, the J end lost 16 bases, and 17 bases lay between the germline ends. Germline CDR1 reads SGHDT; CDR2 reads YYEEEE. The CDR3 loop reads CASSLVRGQRSFF. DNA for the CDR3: TGTGCCAGCAGCTTGGTGAGGGGCCAGAGGTCCTTCTTC.

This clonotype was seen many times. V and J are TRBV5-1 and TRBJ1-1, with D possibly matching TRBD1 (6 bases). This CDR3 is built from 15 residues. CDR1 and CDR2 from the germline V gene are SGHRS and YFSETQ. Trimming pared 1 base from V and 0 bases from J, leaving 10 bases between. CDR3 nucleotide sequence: TGCGCCAGCAGCTTGCACCCAGGGGTGAACACTGAAGCTTTCTTT. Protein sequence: CASSLHPGVNTEAFF.

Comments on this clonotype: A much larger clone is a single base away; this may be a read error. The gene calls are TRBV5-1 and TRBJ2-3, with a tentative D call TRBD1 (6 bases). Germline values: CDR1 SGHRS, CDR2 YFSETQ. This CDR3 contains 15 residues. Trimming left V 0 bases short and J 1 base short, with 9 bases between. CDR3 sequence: CASSLARGGTDTQYF. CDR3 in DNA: TGCGCCAGCAGCTTGGCCAGGGGAGGCACAGATACGCAGTATTTT.